The 18 T cell receptor beta chains in this list originate from one sample, sequenced in a study of T cell clonotyping in hematopoietic cell transplantation. Time point specified: recipient sample about 28 days before transplant, after cytoreduction. Assay used: immunoSEQ multiplex PCR; TCRdb lists only in-frame clones, some missing. The sample records 45,000 or so clones, approximately 82% being singletons. The source was peripheral blood mononuclear cells, collected before stem cell transplant. The origin of the receptors is a man in his 60s with myelodysplastic syndrome. Some clones in this sample may be carry-over from other donors' samples.

This chain uses TRBV10-3 with TRBJ2-3; 9 bases are shared with TRBD1. Germline values: CDR1 ENHRY, CDR2 SYGVKD. The CDR3 loop spans 15 amino acids. V was clipped by 6 bases and J by 2 bases; unmatched bases: 6. Here the CDR3 DNA reads TGTGCCATCAGGCGGGACAGGGCCGACACAGATACGCAGTATTTT. It encodes CAIRRDRADTDTQYF.

The chain uses TRBV14 and TRBJ1-2, with D unclear. V was pared by 1 base and J by 1 base, with 7 bases between. Germline-derived CDR1 and CDR2 are SGHDN and FVKESK. The CDR3 is 14 residues long. In DNA form, the CDR3 reads TGTGCCAGCAGCCAAGTGGCGGTTAACTATGGCTACACCTTC. This encodes CASSQVAVNYGYTF.

This clone was counted between two and nine times. This chain joins TRBV7-2 and TRBJ2-7, with a possible D match to TRBD2 (5 bases). This CDR3 comprises 14 residues. The germline gives CDR1 SGHTA, CDR2 FQGNSA. V lost 1 base to trimming and J lost 2 bases, with 9 bases between them. This CDR3 is CASSLGTGTYEQYF. The CDR3 coding sequence is TGTGCCAGCAGCTTAGGGACGGGAACCTACGAGCAGTACTTC.

This rearrangement joins TRBV14 to TRBJ2-2; D is perhaps TRBD1 (6 bases). The CDR3 is 15 amino acids. Germline assignment: CDR1 SGHDN and CDR2 FVKESK. V shed 2 bases and J shed 1 base, with 8 bases lying between them. The chain's CDR3 is CASSQIQGNTGELFF. The CDR3 DNA follows: TGTGCCAGCAGCCAAATACAGGGGAACACCGGGGAGCTGTTTTTT.

This chain links TRBV6-1 with TRBJ1-3; D not resolved. Deletions cut 3 bases from V and 0 bases from J, with 18 bases between. CDR3 length: 18 amino acids. CDR1 and CDR2 from the germline V gene are MNHNS and SASEGT. The CDR3 is CASSDLVFSTGSGNTIYF. For the CDR3, the DNA is TGTGCCAGCAGTGACCTGGTATTTTCTACGGGCTCTGGAAACACCATATATTTT.

This clone was counted a few times. This sequence joins TRBV20-1 and TRBJ2-1; D is perhaps TRBD2 (6 bases). Trimming removed 1 base at V and 10 bases at J, with 8 bases between. Looked up from germline, CDR1 is DFQATT and CDR2 is SNEGSKA (reference sequence). The CDR3 spans 11 residues. The DNA of the CDR3 is TGCAGTGCTAGAGTGGCGGGGGAGCAGTTCTTC. Encoded protein: CSARVAGEQFF.

The CDR3 loop reads CASSLMGGNEQFF. The CDR3 coding sequence is TGCGCCAGCAGCTTGATGGGGGGGAATGAGCAGTTCTTC. The genes are TRBV5-1 and TRBJ2-1, with 7 bases that match TRBD2. In germline, CDR1 is SGHRS, CDR2 YFSETQ. The V gene end was trimmed by 1 base and the J gene end by 7 bases; junction bases not matched to a gene: 2. This CDR3 is 13 amino acids long.

V usage is TRBV15 and J usage is TRBJ1-2; possibly TRBD1 for D (6 bases). This CDR3 comprises 16 residues. In germline, CDR1 is LNHNV, CDR2 YYDKDF (reference sequence). Trimming took 1 base from V and 3 from J, leaving 15 bases between them. The CDR3: CATSRVTGTQHYGYTF. CDR3 nucleotide sequence: TGTGCCACCAGCAGAGTAACCGGGACACAACACTATGGCTACACCTTC.

The sample holds a few counts of this clone. J is TRBJ2-1 and V is TRBV5-6, with 8 nucleotides matching TRBD2. Germline CDR1 and CDR2: SGHDT and YYEEEE. Trimming removed 1 base from V and 6 bases from J; junction bases left unmatched: 6. The CDR3 runs 15 residues. CDR3 region: CASSLRGGILNEQFF. The CDR3 DNA sequence: TGTGCCAGCAGCTTGCGGGGGGGCATACTCAATGAGCAGTTCTTC.

The chain carries TRBV28 and TRBJ1-3; 9 bases agree with TRBD1. Germline CDR1 and CDR2: MDHEN and SYDVKM. The CDR3 sequence is 18 residues long. V shed 6 bases and J 0 bases; nucleotides not matched to a gene: 12. CDR3 nucleotide sequence: TGTGCCAGCAGATTTGGGACAGGGAACCTTCCCTCTGGAAACACCATATATTTT. This codes for CASRFGTGNLPSGNTIYF.

The chain joins TRBV7-2 to TRBJ2-5; TRBD1 might be the D (7 bases). Trimming cost V 3 bases and J 5 bases, with 16 bases left between them. Germline-derived CDR1 and CDR2 are SGHTA and FQGNSA. The CDR3 totals 15 residues. CDR3 region: CASSFPLTGRETQYF. The CDR3 bases are TGTGCCAGCAGCTTTCCGCTGACAGGGAGGGAGACCCAGTACTTC.

Only a few counts were recorded for this clone. The chain is built from TRBV30 and TRBJ1-1, with D tentatively TRBD1 (5 bases). CDR1 and CDR2 from the germline V gene are GTSNPN and SVGIG (reference sequence). Trimming pared 5 bases from V and 1 base from J, leaving 14 bases between. The CDR3 extends over 14 amino acids. Here the CDR3 DNA reads TGTGCCTGGGTAAATTGGGGCTCGAACACTGAAGCTTTCTTT. This translates into CAWVNWGSNTEAFF.

The chain links TRBV2 to TRBJ1-1, with 9 positions matching TRBD1. With V trimmed by 4 bases and J by 4 bases, 1 base remained unmatched. Germline CDR1 is SNHLY and CDR2 is FYNNEI. This CDR3 is built from 13 residues. The CDR3 DNA reads TGTGCCAGCAGTGGGGACAGGGCCACTGAAGCTTTCTTT. It specifies CASSGDRATEAFF.

The DNA for the CDR3 is TGTGCCATCAGCTCAGGGGAGGCAGGAGCCTATGGCTACACCTTC. The encoded protein is CAISSGEAGAYGYTF. The genes are TRBV10-3 and TRBJ1-2; D might be TRBD1 (6 bases). CDR1 and CDR2 from the germline V gene are ENHRY and SYGVKD. V lost 6 bases, J lost 4 bases, and 18 bases lay in between. The CDR3 is 15 amino acids.

V usage is TRBV7-2 and J usage is TRBJ2-7, with D possibly TRBD1 on 6 matching bases. CDR1 SGHTA and CDR2 FQGNSA come from the germline V gene. V shed 4 bases and J shed 3 bases, with 10 bases lying between them. The CDR3 loop spans 13 amino acids. The CDR3 DNA sequence: TGTGCCAGCAGCTACAGGGTTTTCTACGAGCAGTACTTC. Encoded protein: CASSYRVFYEQYF.

V usage is TRBV20-1 and J usage is TRBJ1-3, with no clear D. From germline, CDR1 is DFQATT and CDR2 SNEGSKA (reference sequence). This CDR3 region has 11 residues. Trimming pared 1 base from V and 7 bases from J, leaving 5 bases between. Here the CDR3 reads CSARVRNTIYF. The CDR3 DNA sequence: TGCAGTGCTAGAGTAAGGAACACCATATATTTT.

For the CDR3, the DNA is TGCGCCAGCAGCCAAGATGGGGATTCACCCCTCCACTTT. Translating it yields CASSQDGDSPLHF. The rearrangement joins TRBV4-1 to TRBJ1-6, with D unclear. V lost 0 bases and J 8 bases, leaving 5 bases between the germline ends. There are 13 residues in the CDR3. Germline V gives CDR1 MGHRA, CDR2 YSYEKL.

The genes are TRBV30 and TRBJ1-5, with D possibly being TRBD1 (5 bases). CDR1 and CDR2 (germline): GTSNPN, SVGIG (reference sequence). Trimming cost V 1 base and J 14 bases, with 18 bases left between them. The CDR3 spans 13 residues. The CDR3 DNA follows: TGTGCCTGGAGTGCCGGGACCCCAGGGCTCAAGCATTTT. Translating gives CAWSAGTPGLKHF.